This is a list of T cell receptor beta chains from one sample in a study of shared clonotypes between healthy human individuals. Assay: immunoSEQ multiplex PCR; the TCRdb copy retains only in-frame clones and omits some. This table holds 1.5 million to 2.5 million clones, roughly 95% found once. Sequencing was done on a sample of naive CD8+ T cells sorted from blood. The origin of the receptors is a young man in good health. CDR3s include the opening cysteine and the closing phenylalanine or tryptophan. D genes are given only for firm matches. Expanded clones are given a class, and other clones once, few, many or no size at all.

size: NA
D: NA
J: TRBJ2-7
V: TRBV19
CDR3: CASSPWQGTYEQYF
DNA: TGTGCCAGTAGCCCCTGGCAGGGAACCTACGAGCAGTACTTC

size: NA
D: TRBD1
J: TRBJ1-2
V: TRBV28
CDR3: CASSLRQGVDGYTF
DNA: TGTGCCAGCAGTCTCCGACAGGGGGTAGATGGCTACACCTTC

size: NA
D: TRBD2
J: TRBJ2-2
V: TRBV6-4
CDR3: CASRRTSVDTGELFF
DNA: TGTGCCAGCAGAAGAACTAGCGTGGACACCGGGGAGCTGTTTTTT

size: NA
D: TRBD1
J: TRBJ2-2
V: TRBV7-3
CDR3: CASSLRGQAYNGELFF
DNA: TGTGCCAGCAGCTTAAGGGGACAGGCTTATAACGGGGAGCTGTTTTTT

size: NA
D: NA
J: TRBJ1-4
V: TRBV6-6
CDR3: CASRPTVGANEKLFF
DNA: TGTGCCAGCAGGCCTACGGTGGGAGCTAATGAAAAACTGTTTTTT

size: NA
D: TRBD1
J: TRBJ2-7
V: TRBV7-2
CDR3: CASSFWTGEQYF
DNA: TGTGCCAGCAGCTTTTGGACAGGCGAGCAGTACTTC

size: NA
D: TRBD2
J: TRBJ2-3
V: TRBV7-7
CDR3: CASSEGTSDPTDTQYF
DNA: TGTGCTAGCAGCGAAGGGACTAGCGACCCCACAGATACGCAGTATTTT

size: NA
D: NA
J: TRBJ2-2
V: TRBV29-1
CDR3: CSALGLNTGELFF
DNA: TGCAGCGCTTTGGGACTGAACACCGGGGAGCTGTTTTTT

size: NA
D: NA
J: TRBJ2-7
V: TRBV10-1
CDR3: CASSESAWIPPVLF
DNA: TGCGCCAGCAGTGAGTCGGCGTGGATCCCCCCAGTACTTTTC

size: NA
D: TRBD2
J: TRBJ2-7
V: TRBV2
CDR3: CASRSLAAYYEQYF
DNA: TGTGCCAGCAGGTCGCTAGCGGCCTACTACGAGCAGTACTTC

size: NA
D: NA
J: TRBJ2-7
V: TRBV28
CDR3: CASLGSVGFYEQYF
DNA: TGTGCCAGCCTGGGGTCGGTAGGGTTTTACGAGCAGTACTTC

size: once
D: NA
J: TRBJ2-2
V: TRBV25-1
CDR3: CASSPRGLVTGELFF
DNA: TGTGCCAGCAGTCCCCGGGGGTTGGTGACCGGGGAGCTGTTTTTT

size: NA
D: NA
J: TRBJ1-2
V: TRBV4-3
CDR3: CASSQERGAEWSGYTF
DNA: TGCGCCAGCAGCCAAGAGAGGGGGGCGGAATGGTCTGGCTACACCTTC

size: NA
D: NA
J: TRBJ1-6
V: TRBV10-3
CDR3: CAIGEGSPLHF
DNA: TGTGCCATCGGGGAAGGTTCACCCCTCCACTTT

size: NA
D: NA
J: TRBJ1-5
V: TRBV11-3
CDR3: CASSLGQGFSYQPQHF
DNA: TGTGCCAGCAGCTTGGGACAAGGGTTTAGCTATCAGCCCCAGCATTTT

size: NA
D: NA
J: TRBJ1-1
V: TRBV4-3
CDR3: CASSPLLNTEAFF
DNA: TGCGCCAGCAGCCCCTTGTTGAACACTGAAGCTTTCTTT

size: NA
D: NA
J: TRBJ2-7
V: TRBV11-2
CDR3: CASSFDSPSSYEQYF
DNA: TGTGCCAGCAGCTTCGACAGCCCGAGCTCCTACGAGCAGTACTTC

size: NA
D: NA
J: TRBJ2-3
V: TRBV15
CDR3: CATSRGEDPEEDTQYF
DNA: TGTGCCACCAGCAGAGGTGAGGACCCCGAGGAGGATACGCAGTATTTT

size: NA
D: TRBD1
J: TRBJ2-3
V: TRBV10-1
CDR3: CASMGTGFTDTQYF
DNA: TGCGCCAGCATGGGGACAGGGTTCACAGATACGCAGTATTTT

size: NA
D: NA
J: TRBJ2-5
V: TRBV5-4
CDR3: CASSLAVAQETQYF
DNA: TGTGCCAGCAGCTTGGCCGTAGCTCAAGAGACCCAGTACTTC

size: NA
D: NA
J: TRBJ2-3
V: TRBV5-1
CDR3: CASSLGTLLGADTQYF
DNA: TGCGCCAGCAGCTTGGGGACCCTCCTCGGAGCAGATACGCAGTATTTT

size: NA
D: NA
J: TRBJ2-5
V: TRBV6-1
CDR3: CANSPGLNQETQYF
DNA: TGTGCCAACTCACCGGGCCTTAACCAAGAGACCCAGTACTTC

size: NA
D: NA
J: TRBJ1-2
V: TRBV14
CDR3: CASSQASGTHDRYTF
DNA: TGTGCCAGCAGCCAAGCTAGTGGGACCCATGATCGCTACACCTTC

size: NA
D: TRBD1
J: TRBJ1-4
V: TRBV19
CDR3: CASGTGEETNEKLFF
DNA: TGTGCCAGTGGGACAGGCGAGGAAACTAATGAAAAACTGTTTTTT

size: NA
D: TRBD1
J: TRBJ1-4
V: TRBV7-9
CDR3: CASSRPGTGGAGGEKLFF
DNA: TGTGCCAGCAGCCGCCCCGGGACAGGGGGCGCGGGTGGAGAAAAACTGTTTTTT

size: NA
D: TRBD2
J: TRBJ2-1
V: TRBV5-1
CDR3: CASSYSLAGGTYNEQFF
DNA: TGCGCCAGCAGCTATTCGTTAGCGGGAGGGACCTACAATGAGCAGTTCTTC

size: NA
D: NA
J: TRBJ1-2
V: TRBV5-5
CDR3: CASRLGVNYGYTF
DNA: TGTGCCAGCAGGCTGGGGGTAAACTATGGCTACACCTTC

size: NA
D: TRBD2
J: TRBJ2-1
V: TRBV6-5
CDR3: CASSYFASGGGNEQFF
DNA: TGTGCCAGCAGTTACTTTGCAAGCGGGGGGGGCAATGAGCAGTTCTTC

size: NA
D: NA
J: TRBJ1-2
V: TRBV19
CDR3: CASSIDYSELGYYGYTF
DNA: TGTGCCAGTAGTATAGATTATAGCGAATTGGGCTACTATGGCTACACCTTC

size: NA
D: TRBD2
J: TRBJ2-7
V: TRBV5-6
CDR3: CASSLLLAGGYEQYF
DNA: TGTGCCAGCAGCTTGTTACTAGCGGGAGGTTACGAGCAGTACTTC

size: NA
D: NA
J: TRBJ2-3
V: TRBV9
CDR3: CASSVGALLTGTQYF
DNA: TGTGCCAGCAGCGTAGGAGCGCTCCTTACGGGAACGCAGTATTTT

size: NA
D: NA
J: TRBJ2-7
V: TRBV4-1
CDR3: CASSQDVQGYEQYF
DNA: TGCGCCAGCAGCCAAGATGTACAGGGCTACGAGCAGTACTTC

size: NA
D: TRBD2
J: TRBJ2-1
V: TRBV7-2
CDR3: CASSSPSGLYSYNEQFF
DNA: TGTGCCAGCAGCTCCCCTAGCGGATTGTACTCCTACAATGAGCAGTTCTTC

size: few
D: NA
J: TRBJ1-3
V: TRBV6-1
CDR3: CATTGIRGNTIYF
DNA: TGTGCCACCACCGGGATCCGGGGAAACACCATATATTTT

size: NA
D: TRBD1
J: TRBJ2-7
V: TRBV15
CDR3: CATSPGQGSYEQYF
DNA: TGTGCCACCAGTCCGGGACAGGGGTCCTACGAGCAGTACTTC

size: NA
D: TRBD1
J: TRBJ1-5
V: TRBV7-2
CDR3: CASSFQGVGNQPQHF
DNA: TGTGCCAGCAGCTTCCAGGGGGTTGGCAATCAGCCCCAGCATTTT

size: once
D: NA
J: TRBJ1-4
V: TRBV7-9
CDR3: CASSPTNEKLFF
DNA: TGTGCCAGCAGCCCGACAAATGAAAAACTGTTTTTT

size: once
D: NA
J: TRBJ2-3
V: TRBV27
CDR3: CASSLLLSTDTQYF
DNA: TGTGCCAGCAGTTTATTACTAAGCACAGATACGCAGTATTTT

size: NA
D: TRBD1
J: TRBJ2-1
V: TRBV27
CDR3: CASSSGTGGYEQFF
DNA: TGTGCCAGCAGTTCTGGGACAGGGGGTTATGAGCAGTTCTTC

size: NA
D: NA
J: TRBJ2-3
V: TRBV5-4
CDR3: CASSFGGGGTDTQYF
DNA: TGTGCCAGCAGCTTTGGGGGAGGGGGGACAGATACGCAGTATTTT

size: NA
D: TRBD1
J: TRBJ2-1
V: TRBV4-3
CDR3: CASSQDRGQGNEQFF
DNA: TGCGCCAGCAGCCAAGATCGGGGACAGGGCAATGAGCAGTTCTTC